This record covers a single T cell receptor (beta chain). Sequencing used immunoSEQ multiplex PCR; TCRdb keeps in-frame clones, though not all of them. Of approximately 190,000 clones detected, about 81% appear once; the ten largest clones hold approximately 7.8%. This CDR3 comprises 16 residues. The germline V gene encodes CDR1 KGHSH and CDR2 LQKENI. After removal of 4 bases from V and 1 base from J, the junction contained 9 bases not matched to a gene. The data derive from a study of blood T cell repertoires in COVID-19. Study background: COVID-19 samples, acute and convalescent, were from the United States, Italy and Spain. The analysed material was cDNA or gDNA that came from T cells, B-cell-depleted T cells, or PBMCs.

The Seattle patients, enrolled during active infection, were followed longitudinally. Specimen: peripheral blood. The clonotype originates from a woman aged 60 to 75 with COVID-19, enrolled during active disease. The chain is built from TRBV18 and TRBJ2-5; 7 nucleotides agree with TRBD2. CDR3 sequence (DNA): TGTGCCAGCTCACTATTACAGGCTAGCGGCCAAGAGACCCAGTACTTC. It yields the protein CASSLLQASGQETQYF.